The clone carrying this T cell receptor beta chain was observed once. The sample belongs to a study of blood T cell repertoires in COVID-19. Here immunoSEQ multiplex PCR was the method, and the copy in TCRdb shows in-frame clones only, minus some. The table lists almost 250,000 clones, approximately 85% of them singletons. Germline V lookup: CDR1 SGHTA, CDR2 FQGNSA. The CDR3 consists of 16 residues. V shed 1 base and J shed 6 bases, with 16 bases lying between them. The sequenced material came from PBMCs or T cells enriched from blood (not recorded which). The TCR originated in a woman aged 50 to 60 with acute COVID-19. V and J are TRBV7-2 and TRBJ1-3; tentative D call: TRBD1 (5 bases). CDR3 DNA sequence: TGTGCCAGCAGCTTAGGTCGGGCAGGGCACCTAAACACCATATATTTT. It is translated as CASSLGRAGHLNTIYF.